There are many counts of the clone carrying this T cell receptor (beta chain). Its specificity is not known. Library preparation for TCR beta used quantitative 5'-RACE with molecular barcodes. TCRdb processed the 5' RACE reads anew with MiXCR; each CDR3 protein has one entry. The sample has 220,000 or so distinct CDR3 sequences; about 10% are singletons. This sample was included in a study of CD8 T cells in ankylosing spondylitis. Study conclusions and caveats: Roughly 8 highly homologous variants made up a TCR beta motif that seemed to typify ankylosing spondylitis blood.

The CDR3 runs to 12 residues. V shed 2 bases and J shed 5 bases, with 6 bases lying between them. This chain connects TRBV12-3 or TRBV12-4 to TRBJ2-5; D is ambiguous. The sequence came from a male donor with ankylosing spondylitis or in good health (not recorded which). Specimen: blood, either unsorted or a sorted T cell fraction (not recorded which). In nucleotides, the CDR3 is TGTGCCAGCAGTTTACGGGTGGAGACCCAGTACTTC. Protein: CASSLRVETQYF.